This entry lists 22 T cell receptor beta chains sequenced from one sample in a study of beta chain features in type 1 diabetes. Expressed TCRB transcripts were sequenced after all isolated RNA was converted to cDNA. The assay was immunoSEQ multiplex PCR, and TCRdb's table has in-frame clones only and misses some. The repertoire includes about 160,000 clones, approximately 9.1% of them detected once, and 2% to 3% sits in the top ten. What was sequenced was central memory CD4+ T cells from blood. These receptors all come from a woman under 30 in good health.

The chain combines TRBV29-1 with TRBJ2-5; TRBD2 agrees at 13 bases. The CDR3 length is 15 residues. V lost 6 bases to trimming and J lost 5 bases; unmatched junction nucleotides: 9. CDR1 and CDR2 from the germline V gene are SQVTM and ANQGSEA. CDR3 residues: CSVGTSGIGGETQYF. In DNA form, the CDR3 reads TGCAGCGTGGGGACTAGCGGGATAGGAGGGGAGACCCAGTACTTC.

This clone was seen only a few times. The gene calls are TRBV29-1 and TRBJ1-4; D perhaps matches TRBD1 (5 bases). CDR1 and CDR2 (germline): SQVTM, ANQGSEA. Trimming stripped 7 bases from V and 6 bases from J, with 15 bases between. This CDR3 spans 13 amino acids. CDR3 bases: TGCAGCGCCGGGTACTGGGGCGATGAAAAACTGTTTTTT. It codes for CSAGYWGDEKLFF.

The chain links TRBV11-2 to TRBJ2-7; 10 nucleotides align to TRBD1. V lost 1 base, J lost 7 bases, and 19 bases stayed unmatched. Germline V gene sequence: CDR1 SGHAT, CDR2 FQNNGV. The CDR3 length is 19 residues. CDR3 amino acids: CASSLATAAKGQGIREQYF. Here the CDR3 DNA reads TGTGCCAGCAGCTTAGCTACCGCCGCCAAGGGACAGGGGATAAGGGAGCAGTACTTC.

The sample holds a few counts of this clone. The chain couples TRBV13 to TRBJ2-1, with D maybe TRBD1 (6 bases). CDR1 is PRHDT and CDR2 is FYEKMQ in the germline V gene (reference sequence). The CDR3 loop spans 15 amino acids. V dropped 5 bases and J dropped 10 bases, with 21 bases sitting between them. CDR3 loop: CASSNGQNSQGEQFF. For the CDR3, the DNA is TGTGCCAGCAGCAACGGACAGAATTCCCAGGGAGAGCAGTTCTTC.

The V gene is TRBV4-2, the J gene TRBJ2-1; 7 nucleotides match TRBD2. Germline-derived CDR1 and CDR2 are LGHNA and YNFKEQ. There are 15 residues in the CDR3. V lost 3 bases, J lost 7 bases, and 9 bases stayed unmatched. The CDR3 loop is CASSQAGQRGNEQFF. The CDR3 DNA follows: TGTGCCAGCAGCCAGGCGGGGCAGCGGGGAAATGAGCAGTTCTTC.

This clone was counted a few times. V gene TRBV12-5 combines with J gene TRBJ2-5; D remains ambiguous. The CDR3 runs 13 residues. V gave up 3 bases and J gave up 2 bases, with 7 bases separating them. Germline V gene sequence: CDR1 LGHNT, CDR2 FRNRAP. The CDR3: CASGLNYQETQYF. CDR3 in DNA: TGTGCTAGTGGTTTAAACTATCAAGAGACCCAGTACTTC.

This clone was recorded a few times. The chain recombines TRBV10-3 with TRBJ1-2; 9 positions agree with TRBD1. Germline V gene data show CDR1 as ENHRY and CDR2 as SYGVKD. V gave up 6 bases and J gave up 4 bases; unmatched junction bases: 6. This CDR3 contains 14 residues. Written as DNA, the CDR3 is TGTGCCATCAGAGCCGGGACAGGGACCTATGGCTACACCTTC. It yields the protein CAIRAGTGTYGYTF.

This clone was observed a few times. The gene calls are TRBV7-2 and TRBJ2-5, with D tentatively TRBD1 (5 bases). V lost 1 base and J lost 5, with 20 bases in between. CDR1 SGHTA and CDR2 FQGNSA come from the germline V gene. The CDR3 contains 17 residues. The CDR3 reads CASSLEGSLQLGETQYF. CDR3 coding DNA: TGTGCCAGCAGCTTAGAGGGGTCTCTTCAATTGGGGGAGACCCAGTACTTC.

In its sample, this clone was seen a few times. The chain uses TRBV13 and TRBJ1-5, with D possibly TRBD1 on 5 matching bases. The V end was cut by 2 bases, the J end by 0 bases, with 11 bases between. Per germline, CDR1 PRHDT and CDR2 FYEKMQ (reference sequence). CDR3 length: 16 amino acids. DNA of the CDR3: TGTGCCAGCAGCTTAAGGGGCGAATCTAGCAATCAGCCCCAGCATTTT. Encoded protein: CASSLRGESSNQPQHF.

The chain recombines TRBV11-3 with TRBJ1-5; D call uncertain. Deletions cut 0 bases from V and 4 bases from J, with 4 bases between. Germline V lookup: CDR1 SGHNT, CDR2 YENEEA. This CDR3 is 13 amino acids long. The CDR3 coding sequence is TGTGCCAGCAGCTTAGAAGAGAATCAGCCCCAGCATTTT. Translating it yields CASSLEENQPQHF.

This clone was observed a handful of times. The rearrangement joins TRBV4-3 to TRBJ2-1, with 11 nucleotides matching TRBD2. Trimming at V came to 2 bases and at J to 0 bases, leaving 3 bases not matched to a gene. Germline V gene data show CDR1 as LGHNA and CDR2 as YSLEER. The CDR3 spans 17 residues. The CDR3 nucleotides are TGCGCCAGCAGCCAAAATAGCGGGGGGGGCTCCTACAATGAGCAGTTCTTC. Its protein is CASSQNSGGGSYNEQFF.

This sequence joins TRBV7-9 and TRBJ1-2, with 8 bases identical to TRBD1. Germline V gives CDR1 SEHNR, CDR2 FQNEAQ (reference sequence). This CDR3 region has 15 residues. Unmatched junction bases numbered 7, after V lost 3 bases and J lost 4 bases. Here the CDR3 reads CASSFAGGHGYGYTF. DNA of the CDR3: TGTGCCAGCAGCTTTGCAGGGGGCCATGGCTATGGCTACACCTTC.

The table lists this clone with many counts. V and J are TRBV14 and TRBJ1-4, with unresolved D. The CDR3 runs 15 residues. In germline, CDR1 is SGHDN, CDR2 FVKESK. The V end lost 5 bases, the J end lost 7 bases, and 17 bases lay between the germline ends. In DNA, the CDR3 is TGTGCCAGCAGCAAAGCCAGTGCGGGTACTGAAAAACTGTTTTTT. Translating it yields CASSKASAGTEKLFF.

This clone was seen a few times. This sequence joins TRBV6-5 and TRBJ2-5, with D unclear. CDR3 length: 12 amino acids. Germline V gene lookup returns CDR1 MNHEY and CDR2 SVGAGI. Deletions cut 10 bases from V and 5 bases from J, with 14 bases between. As DNA, the CDR3 is TGTGCCACCACCGCCGCCGGGGAGACCCAGTACTTC. As protein: CATTAAGETQYF.

The chain employs TRBV7-8 and TRBJ2-1; 9 bases are a match to TRBD1. V shed 2 bases and J 9 bases; nucleotides not matched to a gene: 5. Germline CDR1 is SGHVS and CDR2 is FQNEAQ. The CDR3 is 14 amino acids. CDR3 bases: TGTGCCAGCAGCTTAAGGGACAGGGTGAGTGAGCAGTTCTTC. Its protein product is CASSLRDRVSEQFF. Full variable domain (outside the CDR3, taken from reference TRBV7-8 and TRBJ2-1): GAGVSQSPRYKVAKRGQDVALRCDPISGHVSLFWYQQALGQGPEFLTYFQNEAQLDKSGLPSDRFFAERPEGSVSTLKIQRTQQEDSAVYLCASSLRDRVSEQFFGPGTRLTVL.

This clone has only a few counts. The V and J genes are TRBV5-1 and TRBJ2-1, with 13 bases aligning to TRBD2. V lost 4 bases to trimming and J lost 8 bases; unmatched junction nucleotides: 9. This CDR3 region has 16 residues. The germline gives CDR1 SGHRS, CDR2 YFSETQ. CDR3 DNA sequence: TGCGCCAGCAGCACACTAGCGGGAGGGTCTAGGGATGAGCAGTTCTTC. Residues: CASSTLAGGSRDEQFF.

The chain links TRBV7-3 to TRBJ2-3, with D perhaps TRBD1 (6 bases). The CDR3 length is 13 residues. Germline V CDR1 and CDR2: SGHTA, FQGTGA. V lost 3 bases and J 6 bases, leaving 10 bases between the germline ends. The CDR3 region is CASSLQGLDTQYF. CDR3 bases: TGTGCCAGCAGCTTGCAGGGGCTCGATACGCAGTATTTT.

The CDR3 sequence is CATGETGELFF. CDR3 sequence (DNA): TGTGCCACCGGAGAAACCGGGGAGCTGTTTTTT. The rearrangement uses TRBV2 and TRBJ2-2; D gene unclear. V lost 10 bases to trimming and J lost 5 bases, with 8 bases between them. The CDR3 has 11 amino acids. Per the germline V gene, CDR1 is SNHLY and CDR2 is FYNNEI. Complete variable domain (other parts from reference TRBV2 and TRBJ2-2): EPEVTQTPSHQVTQMGQEVILRCVPISNHLYFYWYRQILGQKVEFLVSFYNNEISEKSEIFDDQFSVERPDGSNFTLKIRSTKLEDSAMYFCATGETGELFFGEGSRLTVL.

In its sample, this clone was seen a few times. CDR3 residues: CASSTIPSGSTDTQYF. Written as DNA, the CDR3 is TGCGCCAGCAGCACCATTCCTAGCGGGAGCACAGATACGCAGTATTTT. V gene TRBV5-1 combines with J gene TRBJ2-3; 8 positions agree with TRBD2. Germline V gives CDR1 SGHRS, CDR2 YFSETQ. This CDR3 spans 16 amino acids. The V and J ends lost 4 bases and 0 bases, in that order; junction bases with no gene match: 7.

This clone was recorded a few times. The chain carries TRBV29-1 and TRBJ2-5; 11 bases agree with TRBD2. The CDR3 has 14 residues. The germline CDR1 and CDR2 sequences are SQVTM and ANQGSEA. J was trimmed by 5 bases and V by 4 bases; bases with no gene match: 6. The CDR3 nucleotides are TGCAGCGTTGGACCTAGCGGGGGGCGGGAGACCCAGTACTTC. Translating gives CSVGPSGGRETQYF. Complete variable domain (other parts from reference TRBV29-1 and TRBJ2-5): SAVISQKPSRDICQRGTSLTIQCQVDSQVTMMFWYRQQPGQSLTLIATANQGSEATYESGFVIDKFPISRPNLTFSTLTVSNMSPEDSSIYLCSVGPSGGRETQYFGPGTRLLVL.

The chain carries TRBV4-2 and TRBJ2-5; 10 bases match TRBD2. This CDR3 spans 14 amino acids. Germline V lookup: CDR1 LGHNA, CDR2 YNFKEQ. V lost 4 bases to trimming and J lost 3 bases; unmatched junction nucleotides: 2. CDR3 amino acids: CASSRSGGEETQYF. The CDR3 nucleotides read TGTGCCAGCAGCCGAAGCGGGGGGGAAGAGACCCAGTACTTC.

This clone was seen more than once but under ten times. The chain employs TRBV29-1 and TRBJ2-1; 8 bases map to TRBD2. Trimming at V came to 0 bases and at J to 4 bases, leaving 8 bases not matched to a gene. This CDR3 comprises 16 residues. Germline V gene data show CDR1 as SQVTM and CDR2 as ANQGSEA. DNA for the CDR3: TGCAGCGTTGAAGATAGGGGGGTAGCGGGGTACAATGAGCAGTTCTTC. Amino acids: CSVEDRGVAGYNEQFF.